Included here is one T cell receptor beta chain sequence, with context. Its binding antigen is unknown. This could be a read error, since a much larger clone is one nucleotide away. Participants in the prospective study were enrolled through a virtual design, were aged roughly 18 to 90 years, and lived in approximately 25 United States geographic areas. In the prospective study, participants were assigned to cohorts based on the clinical history participants reported in a screening survey and a study questionnaire. In the prospective study, mobile phlebotomists collected whole blood, serum and a nasopharyngeal or oropharyngeal swab from each participant. Prospective study participants could optionally give additional blood draws and questionnaires over an approximately 2-month period. Blood samples from the prospective study were shipped frozen or at room temperature prior to DNA extraction. The source of the sample is a study of blood T cell repertoires in COVID-19 (dated by TCRdb to about 2020). For the study in its entirety: For ImmuneRACE Cohort 3, a participant was defined as recovered based on two consecutive negative NP/OP PCR tests, clearance by a healthcare professional, or resolution of symptoms. Deeply sampled blood TCRbeta repertoires from subjects exposed to, actively infected with, or recovered from COVID-19 were included in the dataset. The collaborator samples originated in the United States, Italy and Spain and spanned the acute and convalescent phases of COVID-19. The sample metadata nearly always contained a de-identified subject ID, COVID-19 status, age in years and sex. The repertoires were released in a freely available public database intended as a resource for research on the immune response to SARS-CoV-2. Samples came from the ongoing ImmuneRACE study (first 160 participants) plus 1,254 subjects from 6 global collaborators. Where HLA class I and class II types were available, the types were taken from metadata supplied by the sample provider, not from assay-based typing. The material from the prospective study consisted of cDNA or gDNA derived from T cells, B-cell-depleted T cells, or PBMCs.

Study-wide findings and limitations: Clinical and demographic metadata were provided uncurated, with the amount varying by source and participant.

TCRbeta CDR3 regions were amplified from genomic DNA using the immunoSEQ Assay, a bias-controlled multiplex PCR. The authors' analysis ran thus. Within the assay, amplification of reference gene primers was used to estimate how many nucleated cells each sample contained. To quantify the absolute abundance of each unique TCRbeta CDR3 rearrangement, sequence reads were collapsed and filtered. For each sample, productive Simpson clonality was calculated as the square root of Simpson's diversity index over productive rearrangements. TCRdb obtained this table from immuneACCESS and retained in-frame rearrangements with V and J assigned. These tables miss some clones; where compared with another copy, unresolved V genes account for less than half of the shortfall, and the remainder is unexplained. V and J calls plus clone size are reproduced from that table; the DNA served to infer D and trimming. This sample is represented by approximately 250,000 clones; 70% to 90% of them were singletons. In total, the top ten clones hold approximately 2% of the sample.

For this chain, trimming is 5 bases at the V end and 4 bases at the J end, and the number of junction bases without a gene match is 7. The germline V gene (reference sequence) yields PRHDT for CDR1 and FYEKMQ for CDR2. Including the terminal cysteine and phenylalanine, the CDR3 comprises 16 residues. Of all the DNA, just the CDR3 is kept, 48 bases in frame from base 1. The sequence was obtained from a woman aged 60 to 75 in a cohort exposed to, infected with or recovered from COVID-19 (not recorded which). The sequence is built from TRBV13 and TRBJ2-6, with 8 central nucleotides matching TRBD2. Sequencing was carried out using PBMCs or T cells enriched from blood (not recorded which). The CDR3 amino acid sequence is: CASSEAGAGGANVLTF. The sequenced DNA: TGTGCCAGCAGCGAAGCGGGGGCGGGCGGGGCCAACGTCCTGACTTTC.